These 5 T cell receptor beta chains originate from one sample sequenced in a study of CD8+ T cells in alopecia areata. In each case, RNA was isolated and then reverse transcribed into cDNA as the sequencing template. Produced via immunoSEQ multiplex PCR; TCRdb's table is partial and in-frame only. The data hold 100,000 to 150,000 clones, with 58% observed a single time. The specimen was CD4+ T cells sorted from blood, collected at week 0. Receptor source: a human donor with alopecia areata.

Only a few counts were recorded for this clone. The chain recombines TRBV28 with TRBJ1-3; D uncertain. The CDR3 spans 14 residues. From germline, CDR1 is MDHEN and CDR2 SYDVKM. Trimming stripped 2 bases from V and 0 bases from J, with 5 bases between. CDR3 region: CASSLTLSGNTIYF. The CDR3 DNA reads as TGTGCCAGCAGTTTAACCCTCTCTGGAAACACCATATATTTT.

The J gene is TRBJ2-2, the V gene TRBV9; TRBD2 is a possible D gene (5 bases). V was clipped by 4 bases and J by 4 bases, with 11 bases between them. CDR1 and CDR2 from the germline V gene are SGDLS and YYNGEE. The CDR3 totals 14 residues. Here the CDR3 DNA reads TGTGCCAGCAGCTCTCGGACTTCCACCGGGGAGCTGTTTTTT. Its translation is CASSSRTSTGELFF. The variable domain in full, completed from reference TRBV9 and TRBJ2-2, reads DSGVTQTPKHLITATGQRVTLRCSPRSGDLSVYWYQQSLDQGLQFLIQYYNGEERAKGNILERFSAQQFPDLHSELNLSSLELGDSALYFCASSSRTSTGELFFGEGSRLTVL.

The V call is TRBV5-4, the J call TRBJ2-7; D is undetermined. V lost 0 bases and J lost 0, with 7 bases in between. The CDR3 loop spans 14 amino acids. Per the germline V gene, CDR1 is SGHNT and CDR2 is YYREEE (reference sequence). CDR3 protein: CASSLDSYSYEQYF. Written as DNA, the CDR3 is TGTGCCAGCAGCTTGGACAGTTACTCCTACGAGCAGTACTTC.

The rearrangement joins TRBV2 to TRBJ2-3; 7 bases match TRBD2. There are 16 residues in the CDR3. The J segment lost 2 bases and the V segment lost 0 bases, leaving 5 bases of the junction unmatched. Germline CDR1 SNHLY, CDR2 FYNNEI. The CDR3 loop is CASSEASGTNTDTQYF. The CDR3 DNA is TGTGCCAGCAGTGAAGCCTCCGGGACTAACACAGATACGCAGTATTTT.

This clone has more than one count but fewer than ten. CDR3 in amino acids: CASSLELGARTREYNEQFF. CDR3 DNA sequence: TGTGCCAGCAGCCTGGAGCTAGGGGCTCGTACGCGCGAGTACAATGAGCAGTTCTTC. V usage is TRBV7-9 and J usage is TRBJ2-1; D might be TRBD1 (5 bases). CDR1 and CDR2 from the germline V gene are SEHNR and FQNEAQ (reference sequence). This CDR3 has 19 residues. The ends were cut back, 5 bases at V and 4 bases at J, with 27 bases in the middle.